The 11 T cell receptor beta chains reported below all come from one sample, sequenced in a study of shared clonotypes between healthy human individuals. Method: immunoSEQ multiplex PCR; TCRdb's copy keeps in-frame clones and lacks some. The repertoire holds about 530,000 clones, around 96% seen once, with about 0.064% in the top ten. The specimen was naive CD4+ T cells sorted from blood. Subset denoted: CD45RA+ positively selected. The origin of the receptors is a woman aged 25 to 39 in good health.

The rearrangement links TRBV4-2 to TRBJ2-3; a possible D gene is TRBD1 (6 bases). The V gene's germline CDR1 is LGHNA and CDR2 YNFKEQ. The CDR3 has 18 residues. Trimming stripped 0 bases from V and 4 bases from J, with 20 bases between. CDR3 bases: TGTGCCAGCAGCCAAGATCACTCTTGGGGGCTGGGTCCAGATACGCAGTATTTT. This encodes CASSQDHSWGLGPDTQYF.

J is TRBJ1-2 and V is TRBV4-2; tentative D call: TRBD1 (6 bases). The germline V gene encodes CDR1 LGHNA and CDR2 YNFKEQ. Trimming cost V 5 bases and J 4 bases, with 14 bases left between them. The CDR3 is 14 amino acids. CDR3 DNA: TGTGCCAGCAGCTCCAGGGGTCGAAGCTATGGCTACACCTTC. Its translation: CASSSRGRSYGYTF.

Written as DNA, the CDR3 is TGTGCCACCAGCAGCAATTTGGACCTGGAGCAGTACTTC. This encodes CATSSNLDLEQYF. This chain links TRBV15 with TRBJ2-7; D not certain. Trimming pared 3 bases from V and 7 bases from J, leaving 13 bases between. The CDR3 totals 13 residues. Germline assignment: CDR1 LNHNV and CDR2 YYDKDF (reference sequence).

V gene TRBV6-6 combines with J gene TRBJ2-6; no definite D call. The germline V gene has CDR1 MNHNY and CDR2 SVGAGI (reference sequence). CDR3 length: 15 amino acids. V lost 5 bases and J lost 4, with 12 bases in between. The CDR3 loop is CASSDPTSGANVLTF. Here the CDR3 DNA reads TGTGCCAGCAGTGACCCAACGTCGGGGGCCAACGTCCTGACTTTC.

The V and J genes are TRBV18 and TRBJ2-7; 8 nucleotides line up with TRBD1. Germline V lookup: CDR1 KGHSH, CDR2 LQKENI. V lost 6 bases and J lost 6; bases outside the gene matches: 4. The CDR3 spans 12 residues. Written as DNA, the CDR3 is TGTGCCAGCTCGTTGGACAGGGTCGAGCAGTACTTC. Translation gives CASSLDRVEQYF.

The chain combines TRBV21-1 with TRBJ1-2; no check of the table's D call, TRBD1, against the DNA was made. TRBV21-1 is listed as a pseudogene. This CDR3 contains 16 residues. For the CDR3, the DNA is TGTGCCAGCAGCAGCGGCGACAGGTCATGTAGCTATGGCTACACCTTC. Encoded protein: CASSSGDRSCSYGYTF.

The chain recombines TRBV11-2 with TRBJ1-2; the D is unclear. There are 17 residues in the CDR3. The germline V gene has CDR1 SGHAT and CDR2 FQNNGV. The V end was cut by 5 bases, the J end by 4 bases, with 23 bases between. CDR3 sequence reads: CASSVGESRGKTYGYTF. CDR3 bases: TGTGCCAGCAGCGTGGGTGAGTCACGAGGGAAGACCTATGGCTACACCTTC.

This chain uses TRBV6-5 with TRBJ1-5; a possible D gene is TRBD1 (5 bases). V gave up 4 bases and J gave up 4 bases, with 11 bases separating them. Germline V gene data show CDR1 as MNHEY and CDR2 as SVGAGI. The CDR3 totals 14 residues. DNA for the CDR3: TGTGCCAGCAGTTCCCAGGGAACGAATCAGCCCCAGCATTTT. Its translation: CASSSQGTNQPQHF.

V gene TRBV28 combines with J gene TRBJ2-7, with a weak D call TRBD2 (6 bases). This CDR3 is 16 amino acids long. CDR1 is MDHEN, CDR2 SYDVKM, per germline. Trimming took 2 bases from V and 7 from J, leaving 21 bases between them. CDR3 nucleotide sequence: TGTGCCAGCAGTTTAATCGGCGGGAATACCTTGGGGGAGCAGTACTTC. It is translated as CASSLIGGNTLGEQYF.

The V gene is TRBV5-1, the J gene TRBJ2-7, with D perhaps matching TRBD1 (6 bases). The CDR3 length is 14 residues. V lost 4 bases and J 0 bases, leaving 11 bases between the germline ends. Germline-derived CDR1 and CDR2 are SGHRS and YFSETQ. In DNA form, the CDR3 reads TGCGCCAGCAGCAGCCGGGACACCTCCTACGAGCAGTACTTC. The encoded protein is CASSSRDTSYEQYF.

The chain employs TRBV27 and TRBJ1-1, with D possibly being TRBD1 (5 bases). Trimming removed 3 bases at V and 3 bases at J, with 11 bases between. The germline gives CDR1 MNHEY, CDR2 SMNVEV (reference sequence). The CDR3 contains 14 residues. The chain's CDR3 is CASSLGPQYTEAFF. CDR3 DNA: TGTGCCAGCAGTTTGGGGCCACAGTACACTGAAGCTTTCTTT.